The present T cell receptor (beta chain) was sequenced within a study of blood T cell repertoires in COVID-19 (TCRdb year 2020). General notes on the study: The collaborator samples originated in the United States, Italy and Spain and spanned the acute and convalescent phases of COVID-19. The repertoires were released in a freely available public database intended as a resource for research on the immune response to SARS-CoV-2. Deeply sampled blood TCRbeta repertoires from subjects exposed to, actively infected with, or recovered from COVID-19 were included in the dataset. The prospective study material was composed of cDNA or gDNA derived from T cells, B-cell-depleted T cells, or PBMCs. Where HLA class I and class II types were available, the types were taken from metadata supplied by the sample provider, not from assay-based typing. The samples were drawn from two sources: the first 160 participants of the ongoing ImmuneRACE study, and 950 to 1,500 subjects contributed by 6 global collaborators. Nearly every sample came with metadata listing a de-identified subject ID, COVID-19 status, age in years and sex. The paper as a whole reports these results and caveats: How much clinical and demographic metadata was included differed by source and by participant, and the metadata was provided uncurated.

With respect to this clone: What antigen it recognizes has not been identified. No per-base quality is available; no much larger clone lies one base away.

The immunoSEQ Assay, a bias-controlled multiplex PCR, was used to amplify TCRbeta CDR3 regions from genomic DNA. The source study handled its data this way. The number of nucleated cells in each sample was estimated by amplification of reference gene primers within the assay. To quantify the absolute abundance of each unique TCRbeta CDR3 rearrangement, sequence reads were collapsed and filtered. For each sample, productive Simpson clonality was calculated by taking the square root of Simpson's diversity index across productive rearrangements. TCRdb retrieved this table from immuneACCESS and kept in-frame rearrangements only. Not all clones are present; in checked studies, unresolved V genes account for under half, and no reason is known for the remainder. The V and J calls and clone size come from that table; D and trimming were worked out from the DNA. For this sample the table gives over 250,000 clones, of which over 80% were detected only once. Just under 6.5% of the sample is held by the ten biggest clonotypes.

Based on the germline V gene, the CDR1 and CDR2 sequences are SGHNT and YENEEA. V is cut by 3 bases and J by 3 bases, and the space between the germline ends is 12 bases. The CDR3 starts with the cysteine, ends with the phenylalanine, and has 14 residues. Kept here is only the CDR3 DNA, which spans 42 bases and is read in frame from base 1. In Seattle, one collaborating source enrolled patients while the infection was active and tracked those patients longitudinally over the course of disease. The collaborating institutions used their own protocols to collect whole blood in K2EDTA tubes. For TCRbeta analysis, collaborators shipped samples in one of three forms: frozen whole blood, isolated PBMCs, or DNA extracted from either of those sample types.

The chain is encoded by TRBV11-3 joined to TRBJ2-7; 5 matching bases give a weak D call of TRBD2. Sequencing used peripheral blood. The sequence was obtained from a woman aged 45-65 years with COVID-19, enrolled during active disease. The CDR3 loop reads CASSFMPGFYEQYF. The DNA sequence follows: TGTGCCAGCAGCTTTATGCCGGGGTTCTACGAGCAGTACTTC.